The clone carrying this T cell receptor (beta chain) has just a few counts. This sample is drawn from a study of blood T cells in healthy people across ages. A second PCR, run for about 6 to 11 cycles, used a sample-barcoded 5' primer plus a J-beta primer mix. In TCRdb, the 5' RACE reads were re-called with MiXCR into one record per CDR3 protein. Of 600,000 to 1,000,000 distinct CDR3 sequences in the sample, 20% to 25% were seen once. V gave up 4 bases and J gave up 1 base, with 15 bases separating them. The CDR3 extends over 16 amino acids. Germline V CDR1 and CDR2: SGHAT, FQDESV (reference sequence). The data also belong to a second study, concerning T cells of mothers and their children. According to that study: Healthy Caucasian mothers, a few in number, and their six children were the donors. The shaping of TCR recombination output by thymic selection is similar in related and unrelated pairs.

Sample: blood. The V and J genes are TRBV11-1 and TRBJ2-3; no clear D. This TCR was recovered from a boy aged 5-17 years in good health. The CDR3 protein is CASSSESPGGTDTQYF. CDR3 DNA: TGTGCCAGCAGCTCCGAATCCCCCGGAGGCACAGATACGCAGTATTTT.